The 26 T cell receptor beta chains listed next were all sequenced from one sample in a study of blood T cell repertoires in COVID-19. The table came from immunoSEQ multiplex PCR; TCRdb's copy has only in-frame clones and leaves some out. Here the sample spans some 210,000 clones, almost 85% being singletons. Sequencing was performed on peripheral blood. The receptors here all came from a woman between 45 and 65 years old with active or convalescent COVID-19.

The rearrangement joins TRBV10-2 to TRBJ1-5; D uncertain. This CDR3 contains 15 residues. Germline V gene sequence: CDR1 WSHSY, CDR2 SAAADI. Between the trimmed V and J ends, which lost 3 bases and 0 bases, there was a span of 9 bases. CDR3 protein: CASSELGGSNQPQHF. DNA of the CDR3: TGCGCCAGCAGTGAACTCGGTGGTAGCAATCAGCCCCAGCATTTT.

V gene TRBV6-1 combines with J gene TRBJ1-2, with a tentative D call TRBD1 (6 bases). The CDR3 extends over 15 amino acids. The V end lost 2 bases, the J end lost 5 bases, and 15 bases lay between the germline ends. CDR1 and CDR2 (germline): MNHNS, SASEGT. The DNA for the CDR3 is TGTGCCAGCAGTGAAAGAATAGCAGGGGCATATGGCTACACCTTC. This codes for CASSERIAGAYGYTF.

This chain uses TRBV13 with TRBJ1-6; 7 bases align to TRBD1. The trim removed 10 bases at V and 9 bases at J, leaving 6 bases unmatched. This CDR3 has 12 residues. Germline V lookup: CDR1 PRHDT, CDR2 FYEKMQ (reference sequence). The CDR3 DNA reads TGTGCCACTAGACAGGGAGCTTCACCCCTCCACTTT. The encoded protein is CATRQGASPLHF.

The CDR3 loop is CASSFSHLYGRNTEAFF. CDR3 bases: TGTGCCAGCAGTTTTTCCCACCTCTATGGGCGGAACACTGAAGCTTTCTTT. V gene TRBV28 combines with J gene TRBJ1-1; no definite D call. V lost 3 bases to trimming and J lost 1 base, with 18 bases between them. The CDR3 is made up of 17 amino acids. Germline V lookup: CDR1 MDHEN, CDR2 SYDVKM.

This sequence joins TRBV24-1 and TRBJ2-3, with D perhaps TRBD2 (5 bases). Germline V gives CDR1 KGHDR, CDR2 SFDVKD. V lost 4 bases and J 3 bases, leaving 22 bases between the germline ends. The length of the CDR3 is 18 residues. The CDR3 protein is CATSDPSRGGERTDTQYF. Here the CDR3 DNA reads TGTGCCACCAGTGACCCCAGCCGGGGTGGGGAGCGGACAGATACGCAGTATTTT.

The chain employs TRBV3-1 (or the pseudogene TRBV3-2) and TRBJ2-1, with 12 bases identical to TRBD2. CDR1 LGHDT and CDR2 YNNKEL come from the germline V gene (reference sequence). V lost 2 bases, J lost 4 bases, and 9 bases stayed unmatched. The CDR3 has 18 amino acids. This CDR3 reads CASSQTWTSGMVYNEQFF. Written as DNA, the CDR3 is TGTGCCAGCAGCCAAACCTGGACTAGCGGGATGGTATACAATGAGCAGTTCTTC.

The chain uses TRBV5-4 and TRBJ2-3, with TRBD2 matching 12 bases. Germline trimming cut 4 bases from V and 4 bases from J; bases unmatched to any gene: 4. The germline V gene has CDR1 SGHNT and CDR2 YYREEE (reference sequence). This CDR3 is 15 amino acids long. The CDR3, as DNA: TGTGCCAGCAGCGCTAGCGGGAGGGGGGCAGATACGCAGTATTTT. Residues: CASSASGRGADTQYF.

This clone was counted a single time. This rearrangement joins TRBV18 to TRBJ2-7; no definite D call. In germline, CDR1 is KGHSH, CDR2 LQKENI. This CDR3 has 12 residues. V was shortened by 1 base and J by 2 bases, with 3 bases between the two germline ends. This CDR3 reads CASSPRAYEQYF. CDR3 bases: TGTGCCAGCTCACCACGCGCCTACGAGCAGTACTTC.

The chain links TRBV5-1 to TRBJ2-2, with 8 bases matching TRBD1. Germline CDR1 and CDR2: SGHRS and YFSETQ. The CDR3 sequence is 14 residues long. Trimming took 7 bases from V and 3 from J; bases not matched to a gene: 5. The CDR3: CASETGGYTGELFF. CDR3 nucleotides: TGCGCCAGCGAAACAGGGGGGTACACCGGGGAGCTGTTTTTT. Full variable domain (outside the CDR3, taken from reference TRBV5-1 and TRBJ2-2): KAGVTQTPRYLIKTRGQQVTLSCSPISGHRSVSWYQQTPGQGLQFLFEYFSETQRNKGNFPGRFSGRQFSNSRSEMNVSTLELGDSALYLCASETGGYTGELFFGEGSRLTVL.

This CDR3 reads CASSFGFGTGGYNEQFF. In DNA form, the CDR3 reads TGTGCCAGCAGCTTTGGTTTCGGGACGGGGGGCTACAATGAGCAGTTCTTC. The chain carries TRBV7-6 and TRBJ2-1, with 7 positions matching TRBD2. This CDR3 has 17 residues. Germline assignment: CDR1 SGHVS and CDR2 FNYEAQ. Germline trimming cut 3 bases from V and 3 bases from J; bases unmatched to any gene: 11.

This sequence joins TRBV21-1 and TRBJ2-7; TRBD2 is the table's D call and was not checked against the DNA. TRBV21-1 is noted as a pseudogene. The CDR3 runs to 15 residues. CDR3 protein: CASSKGRGTHYEQYV. CDR3 DNA sequence: TGTGCCAGCAGCAAAGGGCGCGGGACCCACTACGAGCAGTACGTC.

The chain employs TRBV5-4 and TRBJ2-7; 8 nucleotides align to TRBD1. Germline V gene lookup returns CDR1 SGHNT and CDR2 YYREEE (reference sequence). V shed 4 bases, J shed 2 bases, and the junction held 5 bases outside the gene matches. CDR3 size: 14 residues. CDR3 protein: CASSPGTGPYEQYF. The CDR3 nucleotides read TGTGCCAGCAGCCCCGGGACAGGTCCCTACGAGCAGTACTTC.

This chain connects TRBV4-1 to TRBJ1-3; D remains unclear. CDR3 length: 17 amino acids. The germline CDR1 and CDR2 sequences are MGHRA and YSYEKL. Trimming removed 0 bases at V and 2 bases at J, with 14 bases between. CDR3 nucleotide sequence: TGCGCCAGCAGCCAAGATATTAGAGGGAGAACTGGAAACACCATATATTTT. Its protein product is CASSQDIRGRTGNTIYF.

The rearrangement links TRBV7-2 to TRBJ1-5; 7 nucleotides agree with TRBD1. Looked up from germline, CDR1 is SGHTA and CDR2 is FQGNSA. This CDR3 has 15 residues. Trimming cost V 3 bases and J 3 bases; bases outside gene matches: 5. CDR3 in amino acids: CASSFQTGSNQPQHF. The CDR3 region has the DNA TGTGCCAGCAGCTTCCAGACAGGGTCCAATCAGCCCCAGCATTTT.

The gene calls are TRBV7-9 and TRBJ1-2, with 9 nucleotides matching TRBD1. The germline V gene encodes CDR1 SEHNR and CDR2 FQNEAQ (reference sequence). The CDR3 runs to 13 residues. V was pared by 5 bases and J by 6 bases, with 4 bases of the junction left unmatched. CDR3 sequence: CASSGTGLHGYTF. The DNA for the CDR3 is TGTGCCAGCAGCGGGACAGGGTTGCATGGCTACACCTTC.

V usage is TRBV19 and J usage is TRBJ2-2, with a tentative D call TRBD1 (6 bases). V lost 8 bases to trimming and J lost 2 bases, with 9 bases between them. The CDR3 extends over 13 amino acids. Per germline, CDR1 LNHDA and CDR2 SQIVND (reference sequence). CDR3 residues: CASRTVNTGELFF. Written as DNA, the CDR3 is TGTGCCAGTCGGACAGTAAACACCGGGGAGCTGTTTTTT.

The chain recombines TRBV3-1 (or the pseudogene TRBV3-2) with TRBJ2-4, with a possible D match to TRBD2 (5 bases). The CDR3 covers 16 residues. Germline V lookup: CDR1 LGHDT, CDR2 YNNKEL (reference sequence). The germline V and J ends were trimmed by 1 base and 3 bases, with 13 bases remaining between them. The DNA for the CDR3 is TGTGCCAGCAGCCAAGGGTCTCGGGGTAGCAAAAACATTCAGTACTTC. Its protein is CASSQGSRGSKNIQYF.

This chain uses TRBV28 with TRBJ2-4; TRBD1 aligns across 11 bases. The CDR3 contains 17 residues. The trim removed 2 bases at V and 4 bases at J, leaving 7 bases unmatched. From germline, CDR1 is MDHEN and CDR2 SYDVKM. The CDR3 reads CASSLAGQGDPKNIQYF. In DNA, the CDR3 is TGTGCCAGCAGTTTAGCGGGACAGGGGGACCCTAAAAACATTCAGTACTTC.

This clone has just one count. The gene calls are TRBV9 and TRBJ2-3; tentatively, D is TRBD2 (5 bases). This CDR3 is 14 amino acids long. CDR1 is SGDLS, CDR2 YYNGEE, per germline. V dropped 0 bases and J dropped 4 bases, with 9 bases sitting between them. CDR3 region: CASSVDMGADTQYF. The CDR3 region has the DNA TGTGCCAGCAGCGTAGATATGGGAGCAGATACGCAGTATTTT.

The J gene is TRBJ2-2, the V gene TRBV19; 8 nucleotides line up with TRBD2. Germline V CDR1 and CDR2: LNHDA, SQIVND (reference sequence). V lost 7 bases to trimming and J lost 7 bases; unmatched junction nucleotides: 8. The CDR3 covers 14 residues. The CDR3, as DNA: TGTGCCAGTACCGACGGGAGGGCTGGCGGGGAGCTGTTTTTT. Translation gives CASTDGRAGGELFF.

V and J are TRBV30 and TRBJ1-1, with D maybe TRBD1 (5 bases). The germline V gene has CDR1 GTSNPN and CDR2 SVGIG (reference sequence). This CDR3 spans 13 amino acids. Trimming removed 4 bases from V and 8 bases from J, with 17 bases in between. The CDR3 region has the DNA TGTGCCTGGAATCTGAACAGGTTAACGGAAGCTTTCTTT. This codes for CAWNLNRLTEAFF.

The genes are TRBV29-1 and TRBJ1-4; D is ambiguous. The CDR3 contains 16 residues. CDR1 and CDR2 (germline): SQVTM, ANQGSEA. V lost 1 base, J lost 0 bases, and 12 bases lay in between. The CDR3 loop is CSVEGVGKATNEKLFF. In DNA form, the CDR3 reads TGCAGCGTTGAAGGGGTGGGCAAAGCAACTAATGAAAAACTGTTTTTT.

This rearrangement joins TRBV21-1 to TRBJ1-1; no DNA check was done on the table's D call, TRBD1. TRBV21-1 is a recognized pseudogene. This CDR3 is 15 amino acids long. The DNA for the CDR3 is TGTGCCAGCAGCAAATTGGGACAGGCTAACACTGAAGCTTTCTTT. Translated: CASSKLGQANTEAFF.

This clone was detected many times. The V and J genes are TRBV30 and TRBJ1-5; D ambiguous. CDR3 length equals 13 residues. CDR1 and CDR2 from the germline V gene are GTSNPN and SVGIG (reference sequence). V shed 1 base and J shed 7 bases, with 11 bases lying between them. This chain's CDR3 is CAWSGGIEQPQHF. The CDR3 region has the DNA TGTGCCTGGAGTGGAGGGATCGAGCAGCCCCAGCATTTT.

This chain connects TRBV5-6 to TRBJ2-3; 11 bases match TRBD2. This CDR3 spans 14 amino acids. Germline CDR1 is SGHDT and CDR2 is YYEEEE. V shed 2 bases and J 6 bases; nucleotides not matched to a gene: 2. CDR3 loop: CASSFSGGADTQYF. The CDR3 DNA sequence: TGTGCCAGCAGCTTTAGCGGGGGGGCGGATACGCAGTATTTT.

This chain uses TRBV6-5 with TRBJ2-3, with a tentative D call TRBD2 (6 bases). This CDR3 comprises 13 residues. Germline lookup yields CDR1 MNHEY and CDR2 SVGAGI. V was trimmed by 10 bases and J by 6 bases, leaving 17 bases between them. The DNA of the CDR3 is TGTGCCACTTTAAAGCGTGGGGGGGATACGCAGTATTTT. Protein: CATLKRGGDTQYF.